This T cell receptor (beta chain) derives from a study of CD8 T cells in ankylosing spondylitis (TCRdb year 2017). Describing the broader study: The study profiled T cell receptor beta repertoires in healthy donors and ankylosing spondylitis patients to find disease-linked TCR variants. Samples of peripheral blood were taken, and for ankylosing spondylitis patients, synovial fluid was collected as well. The whole study cohort included 95 to 130 healthy donors and 25 ankylosing spondylitis patients. What the study reported, not specific to this receptor: Some of the motif variants had been reported before in the synovial fluid and blood of reactive arthritis patients, a finding that suggests common disease-initiation mechanisms. The disease-linked clones showed a CD8+ phenotype and occurred at relatively low frequencies in peripheral blood. A TCR beta motif of fewer than 10 highly homologous amino acid variants appeared characteristic of blood from ankylosing spondylitis patients. Significant enrichment of the disease-linked clones was reported in matched synovial fluid samples from ankylosing spondylitis patients.

Taken from the germline V gene (reference sequence), the CDR1 and CDR2 loops are SGHNT and YYREEE. The CDR3, from cysteine to phenylalanine, totals 15 residues. This entry keeps only the CDR3 DNA: 45 bases, framed from base 1. Trimming removed 7 bases from V and 2 bases from J; the gene matches leave 9 bases unexplained. The sequencer listed for this sample is Illumina HiSeq 2500. TCR beta libraries were prepared by quantitative 5'-RACE with molecular barcodes. As for the authors' bioinformatics: A new computational method based on a probabilistic model of VDJ rearrangement was used to identify disease-linked TCR variants. Using fastp at Q25 and MiXCR, TCRdb reprocessed the public reads and kept productive beta chains. Rows are combined by CDR3 protein, so each entry shows the most common genes and DNA. TCRdb assigned the V and J calls; the authors' analysis was not used. This sample has around 150,000 distinct CDR3 sequences in its table, and about 7.3% of those were observed once. The biggest ten clones account for roughly 12% of the sample.

This clonotype was counted many times. The antigen it recognizes is unknown. No base-level quality is on record; no much larger clone is a single base apart. Sequenced sample: blood, either unsorted or a sorted T cell fraction (not recorded which). The chain was built from TRBV5-4 and TRBJ2-5; TRBD2 lines up with 9 middle nucleotides. The source is a female donor with ankylosing spondylitis or in good health (not recorded which). The CDR3 here reads CASGRLAEAQETQYF. The sequence in DNA is TGTGCCAGCGGCAGACTAGCGGAAGCTCAAGAGACCCAGTACTTC.